This T cell receptor (beta chain) derives from a study of CD8+CD57+ T cells in acquired aplastic anemia. About the research overall: Quantities of DNA derived from sorted CD4+ and CD8+ cells averaged 3.2 ug. Study findings and constraints: Patients shared some 30 CD8+ CDR3 sequences with controls.

Germline V lookup: CDR1 SGDLS, CDR2 YYNGEE. V shed 3 bases, J shed 0 bases, and the junction held 4 bases outside the gene matches. This CDR3 region has 16 residues. In regard to this clonotype: Its cognate antigen is unknown.

Genomic DNA was employed as the template in profiling TCR beta VDJ and CDR3. TCRdb reprocessed the reads with MiXCR, giving one entry per CDR3 protein. The sample shows about 48,000 distinct CDR3 sequences, approximately 72% of them seen only once. Sequenced sample: sorted CD4+, CD8+, or CD8+CD57+ T cells (not recorded which) from PBMCs. The receptor comes from a human donor in good health, serving as a control. J is TRBJ1-1 and V is TRBV9; TRBD1 agrees at 11 bases. The CDR3 loop is CASSAGTGGVNTEAFF. The DNA for the CDR3 is TGTGCCAGCAGCGCCGGGACAGGGGGAGTGAACACTGAAGCTTTCTTT.